A single sample is the source of the 21 T cell receptor beta chains below, sequenced in a study of T cell responses to AZD1222 COVID-19 vaccine. Some clones are missing from TCRdb's copy, which holds only in-frame ones; the method was immunoSEQ multiplex PCR. Here the sample spans fewer than 200,000 clones, about 86% being singletons. Sequencing was performed on peripheral blood, taken 28 days after the second AZD1222 dose. Receptors were obtained from an adult who received the AZD1222 COVID-19 vaccine.

V gene TRBV5-1 combines with J gene TRBJ2-5; 8 bases fit TRBD2. Germline-derived CDR1 and CDR2 are SGHRS and YFSETQ. This CDR3 has 13 residues. V lost 5 bases and J lost 5; bases outside the gene matches: 5. In DNA form, the CDR3 reads TGCGCCAGCAGACTTAGCGGGGAGGAGACCCAGTACTTC. Translated, it gives CASRLSGEETQYF. Combining the CDR3 with reference TRBV5-1 and TRBJ2-5 gives the whole variable domain KAGVTQTPRYLIKTRGQQVTLSCSPISGHRSVSWYQQTPGQGLQFLFEYFSETQRNKGNFPGRFSGRQFSNSRSEMNVSTLELGDSALYLCASRLSGEETQYFGPGTRLLVL.

The V gene is TRBV5-8, the J gene TRBJ1-6; D is perhaps TRBD1 (5 bases). CDR3 length equals 14 residues. The germline V gene encodes CDR1 SGHTS and CDR2 YDEGEE. Trimming removed 3 bases at V and 4 bases at J, with 8 bases between. CDR3 nucleotide sequence: TGTGCCAGCAGCTCCGGACAATATAATTCACCCCTCCACTTT. Protein product: CASSSGQYNSPLHF. The full variable domain, rest sourced from reference TRBV5-8 and TRBJ1-6, is EAGVTQSPTHLIKTRGQQATLRCSPISGHTSVYWYQQALGLGLQFLLWYDEGEERNRGNFPPRFSGRQFPNYSSELNVNALELEDSALYLCASSSGQYNSPLHFGNGTRLTVT.

The gene calls are TRBV29-1 and TRBJ2-7; weak D call: TRBD1 (6 bases). The germline V gene encodes CDR1 SQVTM and CDR2 ANQGSEA. The CDR3 covers 14 residues. Trimming pared 4 bases from V and 0 bases from J, leaving 13 bases between. The CDR3 protein is CSVAPRQASYEQYF. The DNA for the CDR3 is TGCAGCGTTGCCCCGAGACAGGCCTCCTACGAGCAGTACTTC.

The chain employs TRBV2 and TRBJ1-6, with 8 bases that match TRBD1. Per the germline V gene, CDR1 is SNHLY and CDR2 is FYNNEI. The CDR3 has 16 amino acids. Trimming removed 8 bases from V and 0 bases from J; junction bases left unmatched: 6. The CDR3 nucleotides are TGTGCCAGCGGAGGACAGGGTAGCTCCTATAATTCACCCCTCCACTTT. Translating gives CASGGQGSSYNSPLHF.

The chain links TRBV7-8 to TRBJ1-2, with a possible D match to TRBD1 (6 bases). Germline V lookup: CDR1 SGHVS, CDR2 FQNEAQ. V was shortened by 7 bases and J by 7 bases, with 22 bases between the two germline ends. This CDR3 comprises 15 residues. CDR3 DNA sequence: TGTGCCAGCACAACACAGGGTGGATGGGGTTCTGGCTACACCTTC. Translated, it gives CASTTQGGWGSGYTF. Full variable domain (rest looked up from reference TRBV7-8 and TRBJ1-2): GAGVSQSPRYKVAKRGQDVALRCDPISGHVSLFWYQQALGQGPEFLTYFQNEAQLDKSGLPSDRFFAERPEGSVSTLKIQRTQQEDSAVYLCASTTQGGWGSGYTFGSGTRLTVV.

This clone was recorded once. Within the sample, other DNA sequences also encode this same CDR3. This rearrangement joins TRBV28 to TRBJ1-2; D remains unclear. Trimming cost V 5 bases and J 3 bases, with 7 bases left between them. This CDR3 contains 12 residues. Germline values: CDR1 MDHEN, CDR2 SYDVKM. The CDR3 nucleotides read TGTGCCAGCAGTCTCGGATACTATGGCTACACCTTC. Its translation is CASSLGYYGYTF.

The chain carries TRBV18 and TRBJ1-5; the D gene is possibly TRBD1 (6 bases). Trimming took off 4 bases at V and 4 bases at J, with 8 bases between the two ends. The CDR3 sequence is 13 residues long. The germline V gene encodes CDR1 KGHSH and CDR2 LQKENI. For the CDR3, the DNA is TGTGCCAGCTCACAACAGGGTAATCAGCCCCAGCATTTT. Its protein is CASSQQGNQPQHF.

The chain recombines TRBV6-5 with TRBJ1-6, with 9 bases lining up with TRBD1. Unmatched junction bases numbered 3, after V lost 7 bases and J lost 5 bases. Germline CDR1 reads MNHEY; CDR2 reads SVGAGI. There are 14 residues in the CDR3. The DNA for the CDR3 is TGTGCCAGCAAACGGGACAGGGATAATTCACCCCTCCACTTT. Translating gives CASKRDRDNSPLHF.

V is TRBV6-6 and J is TRBJ2-4, with TRBD1 matching 9 bases. J lost 0 bases, V lost 5 bases, and 11 bases had no gene match. CDR3 length: 18 residues. Germline V CDR1 and CDR2: MNHNY, SVGAGI (reference sequence). CDR3: CASSPMGTGSQAKNIQYF. The CDR3 DNA follows: TGTGCCAGCAGTCCCATGGGGACAGGGTCTCAAGCCAAAAACATTCAGTACTTC.

V gene TRBV18 combines with J gene TRBJ1-6; D is unclear. The ends were cut back, 1 base at V and 5 bases at J, with 3 bases in the middle. The CDR3 totals 13 residues. The V gene's germline CDR1 is KGHSH and CDR2 LQKENI. CDR3 residues: CASSPLHNSPLHF. The CDR3 DNA follows: TGTGCCAGCTCACCACTTCATAATTCACCCCTCCACTTT.

The chain uses TRBV19 and TRBJ1-4, with D perhaps TRBD1 (6 bases). Germline V gives CDR1 LNHDA, CDR2 SQIVND (reference sequence). This CDR3 comprises 15 residues. With 4 bases removed from V and 0 bases from J, the gap between germline ends came to 9 bases. CDR3 in DNA: TGTGCCAGTAGTAGGACAGAGTCAACTAATGAAAAACTGTTTTTT. Its protein product is CASSRTESTNEKLFF.

This clone was seen a few times. The chain has TRBV19 and TRBJ2-2, with 7 bases that match TRBD1. J gave up 6 bases and V 5 bases, and 12 bases lay outside the gene matches. Germline V gene sequence: CDR1 LNHDA, CDR2 SQIVND (reference sequence). CDR3 length: 16 amino acids. The CDR3 region is CASSRRTGTVPGELFF. CDR3 bases: TGTGCCAGTAGTCGCCGGACAGGAACAGTCCCCGGGGAGCTGTTTTTT.

The rearrangement links TRBV7-3 to TRBJ1-1; D gene unclear. The CDR3 is made up of 15 amino acids. Germline CDR1 SGHTA, CDR2 FQGTGA. Trimming cost V 1 base and J 2 bases, with 11 bases left between them. In DNA form, the CDR3 reads TGTGCCAGCAGCTTAAATGGAGGCAGTAACACTGAAGCTTTCTTT. It translates to CASSLNGGSNTEAFF. Full variable domain (missing parts from reference TRBV7-3 and TRBJ1-1): GAGVSQTPSNKVTEKGKYVELRCDPISGHTALYWYRQSLGQGPEFLIYFQGTGAADDSGLPNDRFFAVRPEGSVSTLKIQRTERGDSAVYLCASSLNGGSNTEAFFGQGTRLTVV.

The chain couples TRBV28 to TRBJ1-2; D gene ambiguous. Trimming took 5 bases from V and 4 from J, leaving 14 bases between them. From germline, CDR1 is MDHEN and CDR2 SYDVKM. The CDR3 loop spans 14 amino acids. CDR3 sequence: CASSPPGEAYGYTF. The CDR3 region has the DNA TGTGCCAGCAGTCCTCCTGGGGAGGCCTATGGCTACACCTTC.

The sample holds one count of this clone. The chain combines TRBV11-2 with TRBJ2-7; D gene ambiguous. Germline CDR1 SGHAT, CDR2 FQNNGV. CDR3 size: 13 residues. Trimming took 2 bases from V and 3 from J, leaving 8 bases between them. The CDR3 is CASSLIPGYEQYF. As DNA, the CDR3 is TGTGCCAGCAGCTTAATTCCCGGCTACGAGCAGTACTTC.

The J gene is TRBJ2-7, the V gene TRBV6-5; TRBD1 matches at 10 bases. This CDR3 spans 11 amino acids. Germline V CDR1 and CDR2: MNHEY, SVGAGI. V lost 11 bases to trimming and J lost 5 bases; unmatched junction nucleotides: 3. The CDR3 sequence: CACDRGHEQYF. CDR3 in DNA: TGTGCCTGCGACAGGGGGCACGAGCAGTACTTC.

The chain has TRBV5-4 and TRBJ1-2; weak D call: TRBD1 (5 bases). The germline V and J ends were trimmed by 4 bases and 5 bases, with 15 bases remaining between them. The V gene's germline CDR1 is SGHNT and CDR2 YYREEE (reference sequence). The CDR3 loop spans 14 amino acids. The CDR3 nucleotides are TGTGCCAGCAGCGCGGATCCGACAGTTTATGGCTACACCTTC. Its translation: CASSADPTVYGYTF. The whole variable domain, filled in from reference TRBV5-4 and TRBJ1-2, reads ETGVTQSPTHLIKTRGQQVTLRCSSQSGHNTVSWYQQALGQGPQFIFQYYREEENGRGNFPPRFSGLQFPNYSSELNVNALELDDSALYLCASSADPTVYGYTFGSGTRLTVV.

This chain links TRBV3-1 (or the pseudogene TRBV3-2) with TRBJ2-7, with 9 bases fitting TRBD2. The CDR3 extends over 17 amino acids. V shed 0 bases, J shed 4 bases, and the junction held 10 bases outside the gene matches. The germline V gene encodes CDR1 LGHDT and CDR2 YNNKEL (reference sequence). This chain's CDR3 is CASSQDFQAGGSYEQYF. As DNA, the CDR3 is TGTGCCAGCAGCCAAGATTTCCAAGCGGGGGGAAGTTACGAGCAGTACTTC.

The V call is TRBV20-1, the J call TRBJ1-2; no firm D call. Germline-derived CDR1 and CDR2 are DFQATT and SNEGSKA (reference sequence). Trimming removed 7 bases from V and 6 bases from J, with 6 bases in between. This CDR3 has 9 amino acids. The CDR3 coding sequence is TGCAGTGTGGTGGATGGCTACACCTTC. Protein product: CSVVDGYTF.

With respect to this clone: Sequence at one end of the junction differs from germline and may be a read error. The CDR3 loop reads CASTETFRSYEQYF. CDR3 DNA sequence: TGTGCCAGCACTGAAACGTTCCGGTCCTACGAGCAGTACTTC. V gene TRBV6-1 combines with J gene TRBJ2-7; D uncertain. The germline V gene encodes CDR1 MNHNS and CDR2 SASEGT. The CDR3 covers 14 residues.

The chain is built from TRBV19 and TRBJ2-7; no firm D call. The CDR3 has 13 amino acids. The ends were cut back, 9 bases at V and 2 bases at J, with 14 bases in the middle. Germline assignment: CDR1 LNHDA and CDR2 SQIVND (reference sequence). CDR3 coding DNA: TGTGCCAGCCGGGCTTCGAGCGCCTACGAGCAGTACTTC. This sequence encodes CASRASSAYEQYF.